The entry below describes one T cell receptor beta chain. These data are taken from a study of cytomegalovirus exposure and HLA in healthy donors. The PCR contained 60 Vbeta and 13 Jbeta primers. Data came from immunoSEQ multiplex PCR; TCRdb stores just in-frame clones and leaves some out. In the table there are some 170,000 clones, around four fifths of which are singletons. The V end lost 1 base, the J end lost 2 bases, and 7 bases lay between the germline ends. Germline V gene sequence: CDR1 SGHVS, CDR2 FQNEAQ. This CDR3 is built from 14 residues. The source material was PBMCs. This TCR was sampled from a man aged 18 to 29 in good health and CMV-seropositive. The V gene is TRBV7-8, the J gene TRBJ2-3, with a weak D call TRBD1 (5 bases). The CDR3 nucleotides are TGTGCCAGCAGCTTAGAGACAGACACAGATACGCAGTATTTT. Encoded protein: CASSLETDTDTQYF. The full variable domain, its missing parts supplied by reference TRBV7-8 and TRBJ2-3, is GAGVSQSPRYKVAKRGQDVALRCDPISGHVSLFWYQQALGQGPEFLTYFQNEAQLDKSGLPSDRFFAERPEGSVSTLKIQRTQQEDSAVYLCASSLETDTDTQYFGPGTRLTVL.